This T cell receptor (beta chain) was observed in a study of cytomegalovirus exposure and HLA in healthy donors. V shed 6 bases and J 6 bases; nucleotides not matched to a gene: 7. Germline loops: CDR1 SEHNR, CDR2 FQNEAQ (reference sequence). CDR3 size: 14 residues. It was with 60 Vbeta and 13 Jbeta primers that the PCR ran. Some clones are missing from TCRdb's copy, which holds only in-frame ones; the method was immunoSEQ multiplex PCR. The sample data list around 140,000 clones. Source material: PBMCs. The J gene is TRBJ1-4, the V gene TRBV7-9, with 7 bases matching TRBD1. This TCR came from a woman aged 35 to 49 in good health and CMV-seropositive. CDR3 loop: CASRPDRADEKLFF. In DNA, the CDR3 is TGTGCCAGCAGGCCAGACAGGGCGGATGAAAAACTGTTTTTT.